This T cell receptor (beta chain) was sequenced during a study of T cell clonality in common variable immunodeficiency (dated by TCRdb to the mid-2010s). The paper as a whole reports these results and caveats: Fewer deletions and N-nucleotide insertions were reportedly observed in CVID TCRbeta sequences, and highly modified clones with 13 or more V deletions were reportedly absent from CVID TCRbeta sequences. Fewer TCRbeta clones were shared among CVID subjects than among healthy controls (p < 0.0001). Increased TCRbeta clonality was found in CVID subjects compared with healthy controls (t-test p = 0.018), with the increase being most characteristic of about a third of subjects. According to the authors, finding the cause of the higher clonality in CVID would require sequencing the repertoires of T cell subpopulations. Correlations between repertoire features and clinical complications were limited by patient heterogeneity within the CVID cohort. Even though DNA input was equal, the average per sample came to 82,000 or so unique sequences for controls compared with approximately 29,000 for CVID samples.

Most CVID patients and most healthy controls were of Caucasian heritage. Heparinized peripheral whole blood samples of about 5 to 8 ml were obtained from each donor. TCRbeta CDR3 repertoires were sequenced from genomic DNA of adults with common variable immune deficiency (CVID) and healthy adult controls. There were approximately 22 healthy adult volunteers in the control group (12 female and around ten male), ranging in age from roughly 23 to 75 years, with a mean age of around 31. Diluted blood was density-centrifuged over Hypaque 1077 or Ficoll-Paque to isolate peripheral blood mononuclear cells. Unsorted mononuclear cells served as the source of genomic DNA, which was extracted either by Qiagen column purification or by a centrifugation-based method. CVID samples and control samples contributed equivalent amounts of genomic DNA as sequencing input. For every sample, a 60 bp segment covering the rearranged TCRbeta CDR3 region was amplified and then sequenced. TCRbeta amplification used the immunoSEQ assay, a bias-corrected multiplex PCR with high-throughput sequencing. The study's own analysis went as follows. Each unique nucleotide sequence was treated as a clone and annotated with V, D and J genes, copy number and frequency. Sequences were labeled productive if in frame, and non-productive if out of frame or containing stop codons. As previously described, clonality was calculated on the basis of Shannon's entropy. The predicted amino acid sequences of productive clones were used to derive mean CDR3 Kyte-Doolittle hydropathy. The R hclust function was used to hierarchically cluster scaled V gene usage with Manhattan distance and complete linkage. Clone sharing by CDR3 amino acid sequence was assessed by resampling 12 repertoires per group over 100 rounds. The repertoires were searched for more than 65 published EBV-specific and 200 to 300 published CMV-specific TCRbeta sequences. A couple of CVID samples that yielded fewer than 10,000 sequences were excluded from the analysis, so roughly 42 CVID repertoires were retained. As stored in TCRdb, this immuneACCESS dataset retains in-frame rearrangements with V and J assigned. A fraction of the clones does not appear; measured against another copy, unresolved V genes explain less than half of the discrepancy, and the remainder lacks a known reason. V, J and clone size derive from that table, while D and trimming were established from the DNA sequence. In this sample, tens of thousands of clones appear, none counted once only. 0.8% of the sample lies in the top ten.

Including cysteine and phenylalanine, the CDR3 has 14 amino acids. The DNA covers only part of the CDR3, 33 bases in frame from base 1. CDR1 SGHRS and CDR2 YFSETQ were looked up in the germline V gene. The V end loses 4 bases and the J end loses 3 bases, and a stretch of 14 bases separates them. As for this clone: The antigen it binds to is not known. Read sequence stops 3 residues before the CDR3 end, and the germline J gene provides the missing end.

This clonotype originated in a person aged 18 to 70 in good health. Sample: peripheral blood mononuclear cells. The rearranged chain carries TRBV5-1 and TRBJ2-7, with TRBD1 as a weak D call on 6 bases. Partial CDR3 DNA: TGCGCCAGCAGCGAACAGGGAAGTTTCTACGAG. Its protein is CASSEQGSFYE. The entire CDR3 protein is CASSEQGSFYEQYF. The full variable domain, completed from the reference TRBV5-1 and TRBJ2-7 proteins outside the CDR3, reads KAGVTQTPRYLIKTRGQQVTLSCSPISGHRSVSWYQQTPGQGLQFLFEYFSETQRNKGNFPGRFSGRQFSNSRSEMNVSTLELGDSALYLCASSEQGSFYEQYFGPGTRLTVT.